The sequence of this T cell receptor beta chain was determined in a study of CD8+ T cells in alopecia areata. The length of the CDR3 is 14 residues. V gave up 4 bases and J gave up 4 bases, with 16 bases separating them. CDR1 and CDR2 from the germline V gene are SQVTM and ANQGSEA. RNA was extracted and reverse transcribed into cDNA as the sequencing template. Profiled with immunoSEQ multiplex PCR; TCRdb holds only in-frame clones, not every one. The data hold over 150,000 clones, with 40% to 65% observed a single time. Treatment: oral pan-JAK inhibitor, 5-10 mg twice daily. This chain uses TRBV29-1 with TRBJ1-2; perhaps TRBD1 as D (5 bases). Sequenced here: CD8+ T cells sorted from blood, sampled at week 24, from a patient treated with tofacitinib. The sequence was obtained from a human donor with alopecia areata. CDR3 sequence (DNA): TGCAGCGTTGTAGCGATCGACAGCCCCTATGGCTACACCTTC. This encodes CSVVAIDSPYGYTF.